Below are 7 T cell receptor beta chains sequenced from a single sample in a study. Adaptor-ligated barcode primers were used to amplify TRBV12-4/TRBJ1-2 clonotypes. TCRdb itself ran the multiplex PCR reads through MiXCR, one entry per CDR3 protein. Of 200 or so distinct CDR3 sequences listed, 21% are singletons. Cells sorted as Tregs were CD4+, CD25+ and CD127-/low. Sequencing used tumor-infiltrating Tregs sorted from the breast tumor. All receptors come from a female donor with breast cancer.

Relative to its sample, this clonotype is large (0.1 to 1%). The rearrangement joins TRBV12-3 or TRBV12-4 to TRBJ1-2; D ambiguous. Trimming removed 8 bases at V and 3 bases at J, with 4 bases between. The CDR3 contains 10 residues. CDR3 nucleotides: TGTGCCAGCGGAGACTATGGCTACACCTTC. It translates to CASGDYGYTF.

The chain is built from TRBV12-3 or TRBV12-4 and TRBJ1-2; 8 positions match TRBD1. Trimming at V came to 3 bases and at J to 4 bases, leaving 4 bases not matched to a gene. The CDR3 runs to 14 residues. In nucleotides, the CDR3 is TGTGCCAGCAGTTTCTTGACAGGGGCCTATGGCTACACCTTC. Its translation: CASSFLTGAYGYTF.

By sample fraction, this clonotype is medium-sized. The chain carries TRBV12-3 or TRBV12-4 and TRBJ1-2; D possibly corresponds to TRBD1 (5 bases). With 6 bases removed from V and 2 bases from J, the gap between germline ends came to 16 bases. The CDR3 runs to 15 residues. The CDR3 reads CASRTTRGENYGYTF. The CDR3 DNA reads TGTGCCAGCAGAACGACAAGGGGCGAGAACTATGGCTACACCTTC.

By share, this clonotype ranks as large. The chain has TRBV12-3 or TRBV12-4 and TRBJ1-2; 10 bases fit TRBD1. V lost 5 bases to trimming and J lost 7 bases; unmatched junction nucleotides: 4. The CDR3 spans 13 residues. DNA of the CDR3: TGTGCCAGCAGTACTTGGGACAGGGGTGGCTACACCTTC. Its protein is CASSTWDRGGYTF.

By sample share, this clonotype is large. The chain combines TRBV12-3 or TRBV12-4 with TRBJ1-2, with D tentatively TRBD1 (5 bases). The CDR3 spans 15 residues. The V and J ends lost 7 bases and 4 bases respectively, with 19 bases between them. The CDR3 sequence is CASTIGLGDFYGYTF. The DNA for the CDR3 is TGTGCCAGCACCATAGGGCTCGGGGACTTCTATGGCTACACCTTC.

This rearrangement joins TRBV12-3 or TRBV12-4 to TRBJ1-2, with a weak D call TRBD1 (6 bases). Trimming stripped 9 bases from V and 2 bases from J, with 10 bases between. There are 12 residues in the CDR3. In DNA, the CDR3 is TGTGCCAGTGGACAGAAGAACTATGGCTACACCTTC. Translated, it gives CASGQKNYGYTF.

This clonotype is classed as large. This chain uses TRBV12-3 or TRBV12-4 with TRBJ1-2, with 8 bases identical to TRBD1. This CDR3 region has 13 residues. J was trimmed by 5 bases and V by 5 bases; bases with no gene match: 4. The CDR3 sequence: CASSLGTGYGYTF. For the CDR3, the DNA is TGTGCCAGCAGTCTCGGGACAGGATATGGCTACACCTTC.